This TCR beta chain was observed in a study of blood T cell repertoires in COVID-19. Study-level information: Acute-phase and convalescent COVID-19 samples originated in the United States, Italy and Spain. Nucleic acid was either cDNA or gDNA, and it came from T cells, B-cell-depleted T cells, or PBMCs.

This clone was seen repeatedly, ten times or more. Trimming took 5 bases from V and 4 from J; bases not matched to a gene: 7. The CDR3 runs 15 residues. Germline loops: CDR1 MNHEY, CDR2 SVGAGI. Per the study methods: It was from reference gene primer amplification that nucleated cell counts were estimated. The table came from immunoSEQ multiplex PCR; TCRdb's copy has only in-frame clones and leaves some out. D and trimming come from the DNA, and the V and J calls and clone size come from that table. The profile shows about 200,000 clones, 88% of them singletons. The TCR comes from a man aged 18 to 35 with active or convalescent COVID-19. The genes are TRBV6-5 and TRBJ2-2; 7 positions agree with TRBD1. Sequenced material: peripheral blood. The CDR3 DNA is TGTGCCAGCAGTCGACAGGGCCTGGGCACCGGGGAGCTGTTTTTT. This codes for CASSRQGLGTGELFF.